The rows below give T cell receptor beta chains drawn from one sample of a study of Ad26.COV2.S vaccination and SARS-CoV-2 variants. Here immunoSEQ multiplex PCR was the method, and the copy in TCRdb shows in-frame clones only, minus some. The table includes about 680,000 clones, more than 70% detected once. The starting material was peripheral blood, obtained in a trial of Ad26.COV2.S vaccine versus placebo. The receptors were sampled from a person aged 18-65 years who received the Ad26.COV2.S COVID-19 vaccine or a placebo. Each CDR3 is given with its conserved first and last residue. A D gene is named only where the DNA matches it firmly. Size tells how often a clone was seen (once, few, many) or the class of an expanded clone, and some rows leave it out.

TRBJ2-3,once,.,TRBV10-1,CASSDRIPSDTQYF,TGCGCCAGCAGCGACAGGATCCCCTCAGATACGCAGTATTTT
TRBJ1-5,once,.,TRBV6-5,CASSYSRAFDQPQHF,TGTGCCAGCAGTTACTCGAGGGCCTTCGATCAGCCCCAGCATTTT
TRBJ2-3,.,TRBD2,TRBV10-3,CAISPTSVRSDTQYF,TGTGCCATCAGCCCCACTAGCGTCAGATCAGATACGCAGTATTTT
TRBJ2-3,.,TRBD1,TRBV27,CASSVTGVLDTQYF,TGTGCCAGCAGTGTGACAGGGGTCCTGGATACGCAGTATTTT
TRBJ1-2,few,.,TRBV4-2,CASSQDNLGGRGGYTF,TGTGCCAGCAGCCAAGATAACTTAGGGGGGAGAGGTGGCTACACCTTC
TRBJ1-1,.,.,TRBV7-9,CASSLRGRSEAFF,TGTGCCAGCAGCTTAAGAGGGAGATCAGAAGCTTTCTTT
TRBJ1-5,.,.,TRBV30,CAWSGLSDQPQHF,TGTGCCTGGAGTGGACTGTCCGATCAGCCCCAGCATTTT
TRBJ2-1,.,TRBD1,TRBV6-6,CASSYTGQGNYNEQFF,TGTGCCAGCAGTTACACAGGACAGGGGAACTACAATGAGCAGTTCTTC
TRBJ1-5,.,.,TRBV7-8,CASSRGAGNNQPQHF,TGTGCCAGCAGCCGAGGGGCAGGGAACAATCAGCCCCAGCATTTT
TRBJ2-3,.,TRBD2,TRBV14,CASSQDWLAGRTDTQYF,TGTGCCAGCAGCCAAGATTGGCTAGCGGGTAGGACAGATACGCAGTATTTT
TRBJ1-1,.,.,TRBV7-9,CASSYERDTEAFF,TGTGCCAGCAGCTACGAGAGGGACACTGAAGCTTTCTTT
TRBJ2-5,.,TRBD2,TRBV10-3,CAIRPGTSGKETQYF,TGTGCCATCAGACCCGGGACTAGCGGGAAAGAGACCCAGTACTTC
TRBJ2-2,.,.,TRBV2,CASKETGNTGELFF,TGTGCCAGCAAGGAGACAGGGAACACCGGGGAGCTGTTTTTT
TRBJ1-5,.,TRBD1,TRBV30,CAWSLGRGQGQPQHF,TGTGCCTGGAGCCTGGGACGAGGACAGGGGCAGCCCCAGCATTTT
TRBJ1-2,.,.,TRBV5-1,CASGFGGAQGYTF,TGCGCCAGCGGCTTTGGGGGGGCGCAGGGCTACACCTTC
TRBJ1-2,.,TRBD1,TRBV7-9,CASSKTGVEGDGYTF,TGTGCCAGCAGCAAAACAGGGGTTGAAGGGGATGGCTACACCTTC
TRBJ2-7,few,TRBD2,TRBV7-2,CASSRVAGQAEQYF,TGTGCCAGCAGTCGGGTAGCGGGGCAAGCCGAGCAGTACTTC
TRBJ1-1,.,.,TRBV27,CATRAKNTEAFF,TGTGCCACCCGAGCGAAGAACACTGAAGCTTTCTTT
TRBJ2-3,.,TRBD1,TRBV7-9,CASSLRGQGADTQYF,TGTGCCAGCAGCTTAAGGGGACAGGGGGCAGATACGCAGTATTTT
TRBJ1-2,.,.,TRBV18,CASSTAQYGYTF,TGTGCCAGCTCTACAGCCCAATATGGCTACACCTTC
TRBJ2-1,.,TRBD2,TRBV6-6,CASTSRSGGSYNEQFF,TGTGCCAGCACTTCCCGGAGCGGGGGGTCCTACAATGAGCAGTTCTTC
TRBJ2-7,once,TRBD1,TRBV24-1,CATGQDSYEQYF,TGTGCCACGGGACAGGACAGCTACGAGCAGTACTTC
TRBJ1-2,once,.,TRBV9,CASSGTVFGGYTF,TGTGCCAGCAGCGGGACAGTCTTCGGGGGCTACACCTTC
TRBJ1-2,.,.,TRBV19,CASSMLDKPHYYGYTF,TGTGCCAGTAGTATGTTGGACAAGCCGCATTACTATGGCTACACCTTC
TRBJ2-3,.,.,TRBV4-3,CASSQDTAGTDTQYF,TGCGCCAGCAGCCAAGATACGGCGGGCACAGATACGCAGTATTTT
TRBJ2-5,.,.,TRBV7-6,CASSPLGIGGETQYF,TGTGCCAGCAGCCCACTGGGGATAGGGGGGGAGACCCAGTACTTC
TRBJ2-7,.,.,TRBV7-2,CASSFRPYEQYF,TGTGCCAGCAGCTTCCGACCCTACGAGCAGTACTTC
TRBJ1-2,.,TRBD1,TRBV6-6,CASRPFETGAYGYTF,TGTGCCAGCCGCCCCTTTGAAACAGGGGCCTATGGCTACACCTTC